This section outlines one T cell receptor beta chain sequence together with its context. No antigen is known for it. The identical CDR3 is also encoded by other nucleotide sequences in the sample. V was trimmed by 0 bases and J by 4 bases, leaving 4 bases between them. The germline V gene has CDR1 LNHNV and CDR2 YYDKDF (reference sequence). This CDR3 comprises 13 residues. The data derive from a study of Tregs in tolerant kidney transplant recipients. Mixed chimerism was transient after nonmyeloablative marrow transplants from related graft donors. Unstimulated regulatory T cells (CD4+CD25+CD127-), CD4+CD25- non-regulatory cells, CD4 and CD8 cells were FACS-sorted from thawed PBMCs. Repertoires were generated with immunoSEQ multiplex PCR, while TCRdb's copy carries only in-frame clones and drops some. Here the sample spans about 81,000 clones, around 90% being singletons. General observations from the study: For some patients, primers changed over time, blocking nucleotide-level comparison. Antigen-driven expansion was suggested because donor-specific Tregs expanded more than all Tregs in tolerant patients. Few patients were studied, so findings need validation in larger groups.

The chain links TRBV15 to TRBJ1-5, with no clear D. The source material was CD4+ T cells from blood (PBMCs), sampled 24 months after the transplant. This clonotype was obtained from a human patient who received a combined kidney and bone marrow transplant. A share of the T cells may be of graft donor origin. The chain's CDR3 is CATSRDVNQPQHF. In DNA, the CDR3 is TGTGCCACCAGCAGAGACGTTAATCAGCCCCAGCATTTT.